Described below is a single T cell receptor beta chain sequence and its context. The data originate from a study of T-cell reconstitution after alpha-beta-depleted transplantation in children. Unique molecular identifiers were incorporated during preparation of the TCRbeta library. In TCRdb, the PCR reads were re-called with MiXCR into one record per CDR3 protein. In the table there are about 58,000 distinct CDR3 sequences, roughly 45% of which are singletons. The sample here was PBMCs, mostly from graft donor cells, taken 360 days after TCRalphabeta/CD19-depleted stem cell transplant. This TCR was recovered from a male patient younger than 18 who had a stem cell transplant for acute lymphoblastic leukemia, so the T cells may come from the graft donor.

The CDR3 region is CASSEFGLALEDTQYF. CDR3 DNA sequence: TGTGCCAGCAGTGAGTTCGGACTAGCGCTCGAAGATACGCAGTATTTT. The chain uses TRBV9 and TRBJ2-3; 9 bases map to TRBD2. This CDR3 is built from 16 residues. The V and J ends lost 5 bases and 5 bases, in that order; junction bases with no gene match: 12. Germline V CDR1 and CDR2: SGDLS, YYNGEE.